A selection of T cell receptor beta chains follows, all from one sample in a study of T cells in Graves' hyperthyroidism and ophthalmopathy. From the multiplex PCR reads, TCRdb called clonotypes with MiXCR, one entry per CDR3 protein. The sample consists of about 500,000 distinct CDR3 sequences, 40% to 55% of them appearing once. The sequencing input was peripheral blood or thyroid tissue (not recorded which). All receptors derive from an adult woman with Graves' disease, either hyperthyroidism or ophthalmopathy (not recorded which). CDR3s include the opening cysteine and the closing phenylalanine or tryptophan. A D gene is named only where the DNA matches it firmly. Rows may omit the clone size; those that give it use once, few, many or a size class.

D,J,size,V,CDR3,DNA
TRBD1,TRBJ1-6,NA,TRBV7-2,CASSGGQESSYNSPLHF,TGTGCCAGCAGCGGCGGACAGGAGAGCTCCTATAATTCACCCCTCCACTTT
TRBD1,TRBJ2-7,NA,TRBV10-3,CASGQGQPYEQYF,TGTGCCTCCGGACAGGGACAACCCTACGAGCAGTACTTC
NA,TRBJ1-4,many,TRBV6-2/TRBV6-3,CASKIDEKLFF,TGTGCCAGCAAAATCGATGAAAAACTGTTTTTT
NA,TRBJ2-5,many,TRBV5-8,CASSLRVGSFEETQYF,TGTGCCAGCAGCTTGAGGGTTGGATCCTTCGAGGAGACCCAGTACTTC
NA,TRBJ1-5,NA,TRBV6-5,CASTLRQGDQPQHF,TGTGCCAGCACCTTACGGCAGGGAGACCAGCCCCAGCATTTT
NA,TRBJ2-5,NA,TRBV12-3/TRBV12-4,CASSNRDSSNQPQYF,TGTGCCAGCAGTAACCGTGATTCAAGCAATCAGCCCCAGTACTTC
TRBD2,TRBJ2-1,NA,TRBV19,CASGPGLAGYNEQFF,TGTGCCAGTGGTCCGGGACTAGCGGGATACAATGAGCAGTTCTTC
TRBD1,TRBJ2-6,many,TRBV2,CASRRDRVSGANVLTF,TGTGCCAGCAGACGGGACAGGGTTTCTGGGGCCAACGTCCTGACTTTC
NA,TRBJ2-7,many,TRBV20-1,CSAAVSSYEQYF,TGCAGTGCAGCGGTTAGCTCCTACGAGCAGTACTTC
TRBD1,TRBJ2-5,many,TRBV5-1,CASSLEPTGLQETQYF,TGCGCCAGCAGCTTGGAGCCGACAGGGCTTCAAGAGACCCAGTACTTC
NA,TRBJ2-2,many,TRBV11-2,CASMQRRSPTGELFF,TGTGCCAGCATGCAGCGCCGGTCGCCCACCGGGGAGCTGTTTTTT
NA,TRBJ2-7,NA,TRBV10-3,CAIRGGQEHYEQYF,TGTGCCATCAGGGGAGGACAGGAACACTACGAGCAGTACTTC
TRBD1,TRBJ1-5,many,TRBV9,CASSRGSGTAENQPQHF,TGTGCCAGCAGCCGGGGTTCCGGGACAGCAGAAAATCAGCCCCAGCATTTT
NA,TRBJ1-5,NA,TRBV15,CATSSSGSVRNQPQHF,TGCGCCACCAGCAGCTCAGGGTCGGTGAGAAATCAGCCCCAGCATTTT
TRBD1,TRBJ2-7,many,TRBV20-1,CSARDSTGGSYEQYF,TGCAGTGCTAGAGATTCGACAGGGGGGTCCTACGAGCAGTACTTC
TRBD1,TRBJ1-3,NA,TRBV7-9,CASSPAGQGGYTIYF,TGTGCCAGCAGCCCCGCAGGCCAGGGGGGCTACACCATATATTTT
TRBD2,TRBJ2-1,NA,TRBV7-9,CVSSSDLAGGRNEQFF,TGTGTCAGCAGCTCGGACTTAGCGGGAGGAAGGAATGAGCAGTTCTTC
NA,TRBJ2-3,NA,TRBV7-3,CASKGDRTDTQYF,TGTGCCAGCAAGGGGGACCGCACAGATACGCAGTATTTT
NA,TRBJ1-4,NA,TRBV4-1,CASSQVSWSNEKLFF,TGCGCCAGCAGCCAAGTATCCTGGTCAAATGAAAAACTGTTTTTT
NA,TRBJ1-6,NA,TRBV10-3,CAISGGDSYSPLHF,TGTGCCATCAGTGGGGGAGACAGTTATTCACCCCTCCACTTT
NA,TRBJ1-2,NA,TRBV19,CASIGGEFWGYTF,TGTGCCAGTATCGGAGGGGAATTTTGGGGCTACACCTTC
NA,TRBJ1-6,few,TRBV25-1,CASSEIRGNSPLHF,TGTGCCAGCAGTGAAATCAGGGGTAATTCACCCCTCCACTTT